Given below is one TCR beta chain in context. The sample belongs to a study of CD8 T cells in Susac syndrome. Germline assignment: CDR1 MNHEY and CDR2 SMNVEV (reference sequence). J was trimmed by 4 bases and V by 6 bases; bases with no gene match: 2. The CDR3 length is 14 residues. TEMRA cells were enriched by FACS, while CD8+ and CD4+ T cells were obtained through a negative isolation that was performed magnetically. RNA amounts of roughly 0.5 to 1 ug underwent reverse transcription with random hexamers. TCRdb redid the calling of the immunoSEQ multiplex PCR reads with MiXCR, one entry per CDR3 protein. The sample shows about 210,000 distinct CDR3 sequences, 95% of them seen only once.

Input material: CD4+ T cells from PBMCs. The source is a human donor with multiple sclerosis. The chain links TRBV27 to TRBJ2-2, with 10 positions matching TRBD1. DNA of the CDR3: TGTGCCAGCAGCCGGACAGGGGGCACCGGGGAGCTGTTTTTT. It is translated as CASSRTGGTGELFF.